The T cell receptor beta chain under discussion was sequenced for a study of T cells in Graves' hyperthyroidism and ophthalmopathy. This clonotype showed up just a few times. Uncontrolled infection, other autoimmune disease, pregnancy or lactation led to exclusion. The CDR3 is 16 amino acids. V was trimmed by 0 bases and J by 4 bases, leaving 12 bases between them. The germline gives CDR1 SGHAT, CDR2 FQNNGV. TCR beta CDR3 regions were amplified from RNA. HTBI primers were used for first-round RT-PCR of the TCR CDR3. TCRdb used MiXCR to reprocess the multiplex PCR reads, holding one entry per CDR3 protein. Here the sample spans roughly 840,000 distinct CDR3 sequences, 38% being singletons.

The sequenced sample consisted of blood. This clonotype was sampled from a man between 18 and 35 years old with Graves' hyperthyroidism. This chain uses TRBV11-2 with TRBJ2-2; a possible D gene is TRBD2 (6 bases). Here the CDR3 reads CASSLEPGASTGELFF. DNA of the CDR3: TGTGCCAGCAGCTTAGAACCGGGAGCGTCCACCGGGGAGCTGTTTTTT.